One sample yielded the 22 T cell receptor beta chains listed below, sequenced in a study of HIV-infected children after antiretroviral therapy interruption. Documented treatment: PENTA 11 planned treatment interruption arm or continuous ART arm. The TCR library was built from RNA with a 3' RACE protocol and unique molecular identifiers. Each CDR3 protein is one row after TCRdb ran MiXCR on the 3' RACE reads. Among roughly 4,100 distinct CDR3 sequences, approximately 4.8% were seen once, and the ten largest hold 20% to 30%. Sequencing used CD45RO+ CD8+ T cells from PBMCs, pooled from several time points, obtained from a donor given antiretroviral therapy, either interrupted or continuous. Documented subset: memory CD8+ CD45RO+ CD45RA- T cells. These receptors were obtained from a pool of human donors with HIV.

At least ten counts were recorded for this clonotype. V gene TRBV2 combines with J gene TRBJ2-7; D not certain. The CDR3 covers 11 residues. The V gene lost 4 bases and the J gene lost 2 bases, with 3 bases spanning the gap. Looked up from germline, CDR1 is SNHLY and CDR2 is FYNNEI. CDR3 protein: CASSGPYEQYF. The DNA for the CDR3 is TGTGCCAGCAGTGGACCCTACGAGCAGTACTTC. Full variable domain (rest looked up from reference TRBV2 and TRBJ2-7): EPEVTQTPSHQVTQMGQEVILRCVPISNHLYFYWYRQILGQKVEFLVSFYNNEISEKSEIFDDQFSVERPDGSNFTLKIRSTKLEDSAMYFCASSGPYEQYFGPGTRLTVT.

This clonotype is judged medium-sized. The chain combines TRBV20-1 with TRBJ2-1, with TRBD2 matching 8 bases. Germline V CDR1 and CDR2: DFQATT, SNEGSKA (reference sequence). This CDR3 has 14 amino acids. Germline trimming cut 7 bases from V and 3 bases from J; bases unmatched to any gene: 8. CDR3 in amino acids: CSVTGGDFYNEQFF. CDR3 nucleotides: TGCAGTGTTACCGGGGGGGATTTCTACAATGAGCAGTTCTTC.

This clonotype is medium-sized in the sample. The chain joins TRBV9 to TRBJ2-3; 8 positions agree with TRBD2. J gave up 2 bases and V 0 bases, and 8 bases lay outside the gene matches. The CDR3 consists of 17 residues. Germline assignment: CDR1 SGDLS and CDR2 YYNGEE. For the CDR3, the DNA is TGTGCCAGCAGCGTAGACGGAGCGGGGGCGTCCACAGATACGCAGTATTTT. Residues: CASSVDGAGASTDTQYF.

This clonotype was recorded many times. In DNA, the CDR3 is TGCAGCGGAAGACCGACAGGGGGCTGGACAGATACGCAGTATTTT. Translation gives CSGRPTGGWTDTQYF. V and J are TRBV29-1 and TRBJ2-3; the match to TRBD1 covers 10 bases. Trimming cost V 7 bases and J 3 bases; bases outside gene matches: 10. Looked up from germline, CDR1 is SQVTM and CDR2 is ANQGSEA. The CDR3 covers 15 residues.

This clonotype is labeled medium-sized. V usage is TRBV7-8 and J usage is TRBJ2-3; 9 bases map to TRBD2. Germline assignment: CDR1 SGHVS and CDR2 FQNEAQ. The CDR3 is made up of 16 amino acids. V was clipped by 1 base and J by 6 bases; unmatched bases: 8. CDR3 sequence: CASSLEGGRASDTQYF. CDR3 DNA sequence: TGTGCCAGCAGCTTAGAAGGCGGGAGGGCCTCCGATACGCAGTATTTT.

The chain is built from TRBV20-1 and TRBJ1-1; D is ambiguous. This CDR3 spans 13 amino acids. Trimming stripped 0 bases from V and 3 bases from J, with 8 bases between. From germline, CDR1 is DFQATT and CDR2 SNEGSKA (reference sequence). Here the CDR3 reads CSARDDGHTEAFF. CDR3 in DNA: TGCAGTGCTAGAGATGACGGTCACACTGAAGCTTTCTTT.

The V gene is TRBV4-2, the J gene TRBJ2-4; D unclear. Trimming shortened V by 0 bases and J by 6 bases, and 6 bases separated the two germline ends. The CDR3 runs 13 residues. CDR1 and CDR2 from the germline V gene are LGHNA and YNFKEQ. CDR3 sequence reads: CASSQESGNIQYF. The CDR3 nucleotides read TGTGCCAGCAGCCAAGAGTCGGGAAACATTCAGTACTTC.

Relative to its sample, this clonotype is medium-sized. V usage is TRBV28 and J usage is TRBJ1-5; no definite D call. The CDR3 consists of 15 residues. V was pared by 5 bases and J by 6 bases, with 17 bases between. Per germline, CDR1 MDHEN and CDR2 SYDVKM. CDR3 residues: CASSSEGLFSQPQHF. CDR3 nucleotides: TGTGCCAGCAGTAGTGAAGGGTTGTTTAGTCAGCCCCAGCATTTT.

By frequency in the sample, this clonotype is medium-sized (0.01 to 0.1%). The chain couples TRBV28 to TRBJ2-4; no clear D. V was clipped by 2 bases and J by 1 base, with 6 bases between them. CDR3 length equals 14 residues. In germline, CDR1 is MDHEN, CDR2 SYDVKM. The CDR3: CASSLDGAKNIQYF. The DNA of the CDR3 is TGTGCCAGCAGTTTAGACGGGGCCAAAAACATTCAGTACTTC.

CDR3 protein: CASSPLAGGTYNEQFF. The CDR3, as DNA: TGTGCCAGCAGCCCCCTAGCGGGCGGTACCTACAATGAGCAGTTCTTC. The chain links TRBV11-2 to TRBJ2-1, with TRBD2 matching 8 bases. Losses at the gene ends were 5 bases for V and 2 bases for J; bases not matched to a gene: 8. The V gene's germline CDR1 is SGHAT and CDR2 FQNNGV. The CDR3 length is 16 residues. Full variable domain (remainder filled in from reference TRBV11-2 and TRBJ2-1): EAGVAQSPRYKIIEKRQSVAFWCNPISGHATLYWYQQILGQGPKLLIQFQNNGVVDDSQLPKDRFSAERLKGVDSTLKIQPAKLEDSAVYLCASSPLAGGTYNEQFFGPGTRLTVL.

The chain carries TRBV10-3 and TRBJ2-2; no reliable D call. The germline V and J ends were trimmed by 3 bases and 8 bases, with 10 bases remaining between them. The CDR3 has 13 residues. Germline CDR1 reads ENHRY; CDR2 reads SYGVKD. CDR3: CAISDPPPGELFF. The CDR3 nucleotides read TGTGCCATCAGTGATCCTCCCCCTGGGGAGCTGTTTTTT.

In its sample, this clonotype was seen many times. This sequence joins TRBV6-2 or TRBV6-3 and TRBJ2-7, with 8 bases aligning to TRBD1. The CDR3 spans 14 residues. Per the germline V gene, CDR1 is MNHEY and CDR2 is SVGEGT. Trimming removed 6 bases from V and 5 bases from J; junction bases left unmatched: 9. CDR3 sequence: CASRPGTGWHEQYF. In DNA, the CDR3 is TGTGCCAGCAGACCCGGGACAGGCTGGCACGAGCAGTACTTC.

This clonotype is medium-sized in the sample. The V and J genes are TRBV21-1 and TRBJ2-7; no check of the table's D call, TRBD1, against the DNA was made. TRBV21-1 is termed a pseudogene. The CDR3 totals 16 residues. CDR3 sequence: CASSKGGGQGPYEQYF. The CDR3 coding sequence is TGTGCCAGCAGCAAAGGAGGAGGACAGGGACCCTACGAGCAGTACTTC.

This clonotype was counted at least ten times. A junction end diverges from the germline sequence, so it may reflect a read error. CDR3 sequence: CASSLDPASNEQFF. As DNA, the CDR3 is TGTGCTAGCAGCTTAGATCCAGCGTCAAATGAGCAGTTCTTC. The rearrangement joins TRBV7-7 to TRBJ2-1; D ambiguous. Looked up from germline, CDR1 is SSHAT and CDR2 is FNYEAQ (reference sequence). The CDR3 loop spans 14 amino acids.

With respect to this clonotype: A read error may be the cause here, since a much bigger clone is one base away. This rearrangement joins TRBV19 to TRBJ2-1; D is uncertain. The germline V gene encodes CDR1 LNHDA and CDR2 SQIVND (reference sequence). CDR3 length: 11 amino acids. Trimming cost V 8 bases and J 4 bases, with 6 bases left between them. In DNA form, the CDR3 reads TGTGCCAGTGCTGGATACAATGAGCAGTTCTTC. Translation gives CASAGYNEQFF.

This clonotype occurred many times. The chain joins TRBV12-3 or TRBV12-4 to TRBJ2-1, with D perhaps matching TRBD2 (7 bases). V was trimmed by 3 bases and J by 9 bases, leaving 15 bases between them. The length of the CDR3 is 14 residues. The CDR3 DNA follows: TGTGCCAGCAGTTTGGGGGGGGGCCTAGGTGAGCAGTTCTTC. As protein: CASSLGGGLGEQFF.

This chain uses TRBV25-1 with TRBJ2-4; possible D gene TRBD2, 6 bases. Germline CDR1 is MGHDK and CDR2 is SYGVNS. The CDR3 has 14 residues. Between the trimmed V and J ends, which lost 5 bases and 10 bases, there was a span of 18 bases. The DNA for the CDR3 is TGTGCCAGCAGTTACTCGGGGGACTGGGCGATTCAGTACTTC. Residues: CASSYSGDWAIQYF. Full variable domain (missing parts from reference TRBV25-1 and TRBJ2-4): EADIYQTPRYLVIGTGKKITLECSQTMGHDKMYWYQQDPGMELHLIHYSYGVNSTEKGDLSSESTVSRIRTEHFPLTLESARPSHTSQYLCASSYSGDWAIQYFGAGTRLSVL.

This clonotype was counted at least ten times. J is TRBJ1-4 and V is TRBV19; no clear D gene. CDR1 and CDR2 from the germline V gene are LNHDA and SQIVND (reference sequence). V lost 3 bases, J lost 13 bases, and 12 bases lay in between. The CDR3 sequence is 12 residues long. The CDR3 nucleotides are TGTGCCAGTAGTATCCGGGCCGGGAGACTGTTTTTT. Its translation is CASSIRAGRLFF.

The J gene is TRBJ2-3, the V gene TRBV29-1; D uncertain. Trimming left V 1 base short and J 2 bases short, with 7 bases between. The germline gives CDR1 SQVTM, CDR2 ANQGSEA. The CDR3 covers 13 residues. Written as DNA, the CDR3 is TGCAGCGTTGAAGGAGGTTACACAGATACGCAGTATTTT. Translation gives CSVEGGYTDTQYF.

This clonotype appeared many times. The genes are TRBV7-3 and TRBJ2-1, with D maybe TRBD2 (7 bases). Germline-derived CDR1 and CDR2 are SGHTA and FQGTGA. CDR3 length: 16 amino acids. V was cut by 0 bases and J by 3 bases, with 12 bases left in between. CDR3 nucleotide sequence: TGTGCCAGCAGCTTAACGGGGGGGGCCTTCTACAATGAGCAGTTCTTC. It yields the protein CASSLTGGAFYNEQFF.

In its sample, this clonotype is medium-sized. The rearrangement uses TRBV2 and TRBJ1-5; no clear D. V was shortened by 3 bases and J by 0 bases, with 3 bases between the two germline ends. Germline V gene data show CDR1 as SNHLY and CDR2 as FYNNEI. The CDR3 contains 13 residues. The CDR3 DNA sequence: TGTGCCAGCAGTGAGCATAGCAATCAGCCCCAGCATTTT. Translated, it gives CASSEHSNQPQHF.

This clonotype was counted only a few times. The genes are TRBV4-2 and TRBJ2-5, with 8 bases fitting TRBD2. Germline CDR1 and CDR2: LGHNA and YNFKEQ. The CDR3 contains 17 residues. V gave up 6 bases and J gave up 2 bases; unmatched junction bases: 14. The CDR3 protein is CASRTKRESGKQETQYF. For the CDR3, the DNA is TGTGCCAGCAGAACGAAGCGGGAGAGCGGGAAACAAGAGACCCAGTACTTC.